This TCR beta chain appears in the sequencing data of a study of T cells in Graves' hyperthyroidism and ophthalmopathy. Using RNA transcripts as the source, TCR beta CDR3 regions were amplified. During a first-round RT-PCR of the TCR CDR3, the HTBI primer set was used. TCRdb recomputed calls from the multiplex PCR reads with MiXCR, one row per CDR3 protein. The profile covers about 640,000 distinct CDR3 sequences, with roughly 15% appearing a single time and 12% taken by the ten largest. This clonotype was recorded many times. It was uncontrolled infection, other autoimmune disease, pregnancy or lactation that excluded patients. The CDR3 runs 16 residues. Germline V gene data show CDR1 as KGHSH and CDR2 as LQKENI. V was clipped by 6 bases and J by 0 bases, with 14 bases between them.

This receptor was identified in a woman in her fifties or sixties with Graves' ophthalmopathy. V and J are TRBV18 and TRBJ1-4; D not certain. Sequencing used blood. The DNA of the CDR3 is TGTGCCAGCTCGGTCCGGGCCTCTGCAACTAATGAAAAACTGTTTTTT. This codes for CASSVRASATNEKLFF.